The 23 T cell receptor beta chains in this list originate from one sample, sequenced in a study of quantifying T cell responses using KT2 cells. The wider study: cDNA was made from DNase-treated RNA using alpha and beta constant primers.

An oligo carrying a UMI was ligated to the cDNA 3' end. The first PCR ran about 4 cycles with an equimolar RC1.1 and RC1.2 beta primer mix. TCRdb processed the UMI-ligation and nested PCR reads anew with MiXCR; each CDR3 protein has one entry. The sample has just under 50,000 distinct CDR3 sequences; around a tenth are singletons. The specimen sequenced was PBMCs spiked with cells of the T cell clone KT2. The receptors here all came from a human donor.

The rearrangement joins TRBV4-1 to TRBJ2-1; 14 positions agree with TRBD2. Germline V gene data show CDR1 as MGHRA and CDR2 as YSYEKL. Trimming cost V 4 bases and J 12 bases; bases outside gene matches: 5. CDR3 length equals 14 residues. CDR3 residues: CASSPGLAGVAQFF. CDR3 bases: TGCGCCAGCAGCCCGGGACTAGCGGGAGTGGCGCAGTTCTTC.

V usage is TRBV6-1 and J usage is TRBJ1-5; D is perhaps TRBD1 (5 bases). Germline-derived CDR1 and CDR2 are MNHNS and SASEGT. Trimming removed 6 bases from V and 5 bases from J, with 23 bases in between. The CDR3 covers 17 residues. Here the CDR3 DNA reads TGTGCCAGCAGGGATCGGACCCCCGGGACGGATTATCAGCCCCAGCATTTT. Translation gives CASRDRTPGTDYQPQHF.

This clonotype has at least ten counts. This chain joins TRBV10-3 and TRBJ1-3; D is uncertain. The CDR3 is 13 amino acids. Germline loops: CDR1 ENHRY, CDR2 SYGVKD. The CDR3 reads CAHGAGSGNTIYF. In nucleotides, the CDR3 is TGTGCTCACGGAGCGGGATCTGGAAACACCATATATTTT.

The rearrangement links TRBV7-6 to TRBJ2-7; D is possibly TRBD1 or TRBD2 (5 bases each). V shed 4 bases and J shed 6 bases, with 19 bases lying between them. Per the germline V gene, CDR1 is SGHVS and CDR2 is FNYEAQ. This CDR3 region has 15 residues. The CDR3 nucleotides are TGTGCCAGCAGCTCCGGGGACGGCGCATCGCGCGAGCAGTACTTC. Its protein is CASSSGDGASREQYF.

This clonotype was observed a few times. The rearrangement links TRBV7-8 to TRBJ2-7; 10 bases fit TRBD2. Germline CDR1 reads SGHVS; CDR2 reads FQNEAQ. The CDR3 spans 16 residues. Trimming at V came to 5 bases and at J to 6 bases, leaving 13 bases not matched to a gene. The CDR3 DNA follows: TGTGCCAGCAGCATAAGCGGGAGGGCCGGGATAGGCGAGCAGTACTTC. Amino acid sequence: CASSISGRAGIGEQYF.

The table lists this clonotype with many counts. The V gene is TRBV2, the J gene TRBJ1-2, with D tentatively TRBD1 (5 bases). This CDR3 has 11 amino acids. Germline V gives CDR1 SNHLY, CDR2 FYNNEI. DNA of the CDR3: TGTGCGTTTTCAGGGAATTATGGCTACACCTTC. Amino acids: CAFSGNYGYTF.

This clonotype was seen a few times. This rearrangement joins TRBV5-1 to TRBJ2-7, with D possibly being TRBD1 (5 bases). This CDR3 comprises 14 residues. Germline CDR1 SGHRS, CDR2 YFSETQ. V lost 0 bases and J 7 bases, leaving 14 bases between the germline ends. The CDR3 bases are TGCGCCAGCAGCTTGGTTCAGGGTACGGGTGAGCAGTACTTC. This codes for CASSLVQGTGEQYF.

This clonotype has more than one count but fewer than ten. The chain employs TRBV15 and TRBJ2-2; D possibly matches TRBD1 or TRBD2 (5 bases each). Trimming took off 3 bases at V and 2 bases at J, with 10 bases between the two ends. This CDR3 comprises 15 residues. Germline CDR1 LNHNV, CDR2 YYDKDF (reference sequence). CDR3 nucleotide sequence: TGTGCCACCAGCAGGGGGACGAGCAACACCGGGGAGCTGTTTTTT. It is translated as CATSRGTSNTGELFF.

The chain carries TRBV6-1 and TRBJ2-7, with D perhaps matching TRBD2 (5 bases). V lost 8 bases to trimming and J lost 2 bases, with 10 bases between them. Germline V gene lookup returns CDR1 MNHNS and CDR2 SASEGT. CDR3 length: 12 residues. The CDR3 DNA follows: TGTGCCAGCGGCAGCGGTCCCTACGAGCAGTACTTC. This encodes CASGSGPYEQYF.

The V gene is TRBV5-6, the J gene TRBJ1-6, with 9 bases aligning to TRBD1. The CDR3 totals 14 residues. Germline assignment: CDR1 SGHDT and CDR2 YYEEEE. Trimming took 3 bases from V and 9 from J; bases not matched to a gene: 4. CDR3: CASSWGTGSSPLHF. The CDR3 DNA is TGTGCCAGCAGCTGGGGGACAGGGTCTTCACCCCTCCACTTT.

The sample holds a few counts of this clonotype. The J gene is TRBJ1-1, the V gene TRBV27, with D hard to call. V was trimmed by 7 bases and J by 2 bases, leaving 11 bases between them. Per germline, CDR1 MNHEY and CDR2 SMNVEV (reference sequence). The CDR3 length is 13 residues. CDR3 protein: CASMTSDNTEAFF. Here the CDR3 DNA reads TGTGCCAGCATGACCTCCGACAACACTGAAGCTTTCTTT.

This clonotype was observed a handful of times. The CDR3 DNA is TGCAGTGCTAACGACAGGGTGGAGGAAAAACTGTTTTTT. This codes for CSANDRVEEKLFF. J is TRBJ1-4 and V is TRBV20-1; 7 bases map to TRBD1. The CDR3 consists of 13 residues. J lost 8 bases, V lost 4 bases, and 7 bases had no gene match. The V gene's germline CDR1 is DFQATT and CDR2 SNEGSKA (reference sequence).

This clonotype was seen only a few times. This chain connects TRBV14 to TRBJ2-1; 7 bases line up with TRBD2. Unmatched junction bases numbered 6, after V lost 1 base and J lost 9 bases. Per germline, CDR1 SGHDN and CDR2 FVKESK. This CDR3 contains 14 residues. The DNA of the CDR3 is TGTGCCAGCAGCCAAGGGACTAGACTTCGTGAGCAGTTCTTC. This codes for CASSQGTRLREQFF.

This clonotype was seen at least ten times. The chain is built from TRBV6-4 and TRBJ2-1; D is possibly TRBD2 (5 bases). CDR1 and CDR2 from the germline V gene are MRHNA and SNTAGT. The CDR3 consists of 13 residues. With 0 bases removed from V and 5 bases from J, the gap between germline ends came to 5 bases. The CDR3 DNA sequence: TGTGCCAGCAGTGACTCGACTAACAATGAGCAGTTCTTC. Translating gives CASSDSTNNEQFF.

This clonotype came up a few times. The rearrangement uses TRBV6-2 or TRBV6-3 and TRBJ2-5; no clear D gene. The germline V gene encodes CDR1 MNHEY and CDR2 SVGEGT. CDR3 length equals 13 residues. Deletions cut 1 base from V and 5 bases from J, with 8 bases between. CDR3 residues: CASSYYGSETQYF. CDR3 DNA sequence: TGTGCCAGCAGTTACTACGGGTCCGAGACCCAGTACTTC.

This clonotype was observed a few times. This chain uses TRBV7-9 with TRBJ1-6; tentative D call: TRBD1 (5 bases). V was shortened by 0 bases and J by 4 bases, with 19 bases between the two germline ends. The CDR3 contains 19 residues. Per germline, CDR1 SEHNR and CDR2 FQNEAQ (reference sequence). Here the CDR3 DNA reads TGTGCCAGCAGCTTAGCCAAGTCCCGCGACAGTTCATATAATTCACCCCTCCACTTT. Its translation is CASSLAKSRDSSYNSPLHF. Full variable domain (remainder filled in from reference TRBV7-9 and TRBJ1-6): DTGVSQNPRHKITKRGQNVTFRCDPISEHNRLYWYRQTLGQGPEFLTYFQNEAQLEKSRLLSDRFSAERPKGSFSTLEIQRTEQGDSAMYLCASSLAKSRDSSYNSPLHFGNGTRLTVT.

This clonotype has a handful of counts. The genes are TRBV10-3 and TRBJ2-3; tentatively, D is TRBD2 (5 bases). The V end lost 8 bases, the J end lost 3 bases, and 6 bases lay between the germline ends. Germline V gives CDR1 ENHRY, CDR2 SYGVKD. This CDR3 region has 11 residues. The CDR3 reads CAIGETDTQYF. The CDR3 DNA sequence: TGTGCCATCGGGGAGACAGATACGCAGTATTTT.

This clonotype came up many times. The chain is built from TRBV4-3 and TRBJ2-1; 9 nucleotides match TRBD2. After removal of 1 base from V and 12 bases from J, the junction contained 13 bases not matched to a gene. The CDR3 is 16 residues long. Germline values: CDR1 LGHNA, CDR2 YSLEER. CDR3 in DNA: TGCGCCAGCAGCCAAGTGGCTAGCGGGGCCCTCGTTGGGCAGTTCTTC. It is translated as CASSQVASGALVGQFF.

This clonotype turned up a few times. The chain links TRBV10-3 to TRBJ2-3; D unresolved. The germline V gene has CDR1 ENHRY and CDR2 SYGVKD. V lost 11 bases and J lost 2, with 20 bases in between. The CDR3 spans 15 residues. Here the CDR3 reads CAPRTPRRPTDTQYF. The CDR3 DNA is TGTGCCCCTCGAACCCCCCGGCGGCCCACAGATACGCAGTATTTT.

The chain couples TRBV29-1 to TRBJ2-3, with no clear D. Trimming pared 5 bases from V and 5 bases from J, leaving 8 bases between. The germline V gene has CDR1 SQVTM and CDR2 ANQGSEA. This CDR3 has 11 amino acids. DNA of the CDR3: TGCAGCGTTTACACGGGAGATACGCAGTATTTT. Translating gives CSVYTGDTQYF.

This clonotype was seen repeatedly, ten times or more. The chain couples TRBV7-9 to TRBJ2-1; a weak D match, TRBD2 (5 bases). V was trimmed by 3 bases and J by 2 bases, leaving 17 bases between them. Germline lookup yields CDR1 SEHNR and CDR2 FQNEAQ (reference sequence). The CDR3 loop spans 17 amino acids. The CDR3 coding sequence is TGTGCCAGCAGCTTCCTCCCGGGGAGCTACACCTACAATGAGCAGTTCTTC. It encodes CASSFLPGSYTYNEQFF. Together with reference TRBV7-9 and TRBJ2-1, the CDR3 gives the full variable domain: DTGVSQNPRHKITKRGQNVTFRCDPISEHNRLYWYRQTLGQGPEFLTYFQNEAQLEKSRLLSDRFSAERPKGSFSTLEIQRTEQGDSAMYLCASSFLPGSYTYNEQFFGPGTRLTVL.

The CDR3, as DNA: TGCAGTGCTAGAGTACTGTACGACCAGAACACTGAAGCTTTCTTT. Protein product: CSARVLYDQNTEAFF. The V gene is TRBV20-1, the J gene TRBJ1-1, with D unclear. Germline CDR1 reads DFQATT; CDR2 reads SNEGSKA (reference sequence). The CDR3 totals 15 residues. Trimming removed 1 base at V and 1 base at J, with 13 bases between.

This clonotype was counted a few times. V and J are TRBV11-2 and TRBJ2-7; D is unclear. Germline V gene lookup returns CDR1 SGHAT and CDR2 FQNNGV. Trimming left V 0 bases short and J 5 bases short, with 11 bases between. This CDR3 has 14 residues. For the CDR3, the DNA is TGTGCCAGCAGCTTAGATGTGGTAGCCCACGAGCAGTACTTC. This encodes CASSLDVVAHEQYF.